These T cell receptor beta chains were read from a single sample in a study of cytomegalovirus exposure and HLA in healthy donors. Profiling relied on immunoSEQ multiplex PCR, and the TCRdb table lists in-frame clones only, not all of them. Of 90,000 to 150,000 clones in the sample, roughly 9% were seen once. Input material: PBMCs. The source is a woman aged 40 to 50 in good health and CMV-seropositive. Both conserved end residues are trimmed from each CDR3. The order of the fields is V gene, J gene, CDR3 protein.

>TRBV28|TRBJ1-2
ASTPRQGWLKGYT
>TRBV19|TRBJ1-1
ASSILGTGAVRNTEAF
>TRBV11-2|TRBJ2-3
ASSMGGPGDTQY
>TRBV6-1|TRBJ1-5
ASSELLGNQPQH
>TRBV28|TRBJ1-1
ASSRGQGRFSTEAF
>TRBV5-6|TRBJ2-1
ASSPGLLEPYNEQF
>TRBV28|TRBJ1-5
ASSQPRTVYSNQPQH
>TRBV6-4|TRBJ1-1
ASSDSSGNTEAF
>TRBV6-5|TRBJ2-7
ASSPSGGGFNEQY
>TRBV29-1|TRBJ2-1
SVLEGSSYNAQF
>TRBV25-1|TRBJ1-1
ASSESPGVAF
>TRBV27|TRBJ1-1
ASSPWAKNTEAF
>TRBV2|TRBJ1-2
ASSAVDRSYGYT
>TRBV18|TRBJ2-5
ASSRGEIQETQY
>TRBV5-6|TRBJ2-7
ASSLVGGHEQY
>TRBV27|TRBJ2-1
ASASGRSSYNEQF
>TRBV15|TRBJ2-7
ATSRSGLPTYEQY
>TRBV2|TRBJ1-6
ASSELIASSPLH
>TRBV5-8|TRBJ1-2
ASSLTDYGYT
>TRBV5-4|TRBJ2-1
ASSPRTSGGTLKQF
>TRBV2|TRBJ2-1
ASSTPVGGAGNEQF
>TRBV5-1|TRBJ1-4
ASSRGQDEKLF
>TRBV7-7|TRBJ1-4
ASSPLVDLAGTNEKLF
>TRBV19|TRBJ1-1
ASSIPRRQVRNTEAF
>TRBV29-1|TRBJ2-1
SVFRDRVVSEQF